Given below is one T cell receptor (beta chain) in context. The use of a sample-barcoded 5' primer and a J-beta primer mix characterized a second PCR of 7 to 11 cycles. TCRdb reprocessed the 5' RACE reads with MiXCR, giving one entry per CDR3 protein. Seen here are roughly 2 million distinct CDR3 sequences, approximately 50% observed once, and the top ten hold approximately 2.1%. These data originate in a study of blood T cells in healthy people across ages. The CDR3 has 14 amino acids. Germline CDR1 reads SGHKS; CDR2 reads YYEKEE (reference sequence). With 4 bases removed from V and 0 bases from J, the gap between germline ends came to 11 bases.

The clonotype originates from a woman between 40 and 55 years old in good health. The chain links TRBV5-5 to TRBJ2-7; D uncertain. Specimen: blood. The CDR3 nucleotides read TGTGCCAGCAGCCCCTACGATAGCTCCTACGAGCAGTACTTC. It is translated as CASSPYDSSYEQYF.